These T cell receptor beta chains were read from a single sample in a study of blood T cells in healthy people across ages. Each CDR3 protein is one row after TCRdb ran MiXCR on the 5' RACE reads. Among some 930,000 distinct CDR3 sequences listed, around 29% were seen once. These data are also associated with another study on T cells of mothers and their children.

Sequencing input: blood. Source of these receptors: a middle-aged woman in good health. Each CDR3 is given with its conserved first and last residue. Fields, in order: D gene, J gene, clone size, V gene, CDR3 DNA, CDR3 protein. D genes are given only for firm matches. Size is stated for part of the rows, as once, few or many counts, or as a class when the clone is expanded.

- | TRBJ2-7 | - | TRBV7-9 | TGTGCCAGCAGCTCCTTGACTCCTTACGAGCAGTACTTC | CASSSLTPYEQYF
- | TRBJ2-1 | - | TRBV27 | TGTGCCAGCAGTCTCATAGGGCCCCTGCACTATGAGCAGTTCTTC | CASSLIGPLHYEQFF
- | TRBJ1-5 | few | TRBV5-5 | TGTGCCAGCAGCTTGGGGGTTCCAAGCAATCAGCCCCAGCATTTT | CASSLGVPSNQPQHF
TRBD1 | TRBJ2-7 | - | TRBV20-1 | TGCAGTGCTTCATCAGGGGGCGGCCGGAGCTACGAGCAGTACTTC | CSASSGGGRSYEQYF
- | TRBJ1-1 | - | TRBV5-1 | TGCGCCAGCAGCCTACAGGGTCGGGGGAACACTGAAGCTTTCTTT | CASSLQGRGNTEAFF
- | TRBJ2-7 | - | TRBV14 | TGTGCCAGCAGCCAAGCCCGAGTTAGCGAGCAGTACTTC | CASSQARVSEQYF
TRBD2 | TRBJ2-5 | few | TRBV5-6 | TGTGCCAGCAGCCGGGGACTAGCCACCTCCGGGGAGACCCAGTACTTC | CASSRGLATSGETQYF
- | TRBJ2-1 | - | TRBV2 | TGTGCCAGCAGTTATGGACGGACGAACAATGAGCAGTTCTTC | CASSYGRTNNEQFF
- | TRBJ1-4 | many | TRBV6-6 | TGTGCCAGCAGGGATACTAATGAAAAACTGTTTTTT | CASRDTNEKLFF
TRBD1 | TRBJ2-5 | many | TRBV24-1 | TGTGCCACCAGTGATTCTAGGGGGCCTGGGGAGACCCAGTACTTC | CATSDSRGPGETQYF
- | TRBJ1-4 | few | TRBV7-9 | TGTGCCAGTGAGGTCACTGCAACTAATGAAAAACTGTTTTTT | CASEVTATNEKLFF
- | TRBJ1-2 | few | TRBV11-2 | TGTGCCAGCAGGAGGTTATCTAACTATGGCTACACCTTC | CASRRLSNYGYTF
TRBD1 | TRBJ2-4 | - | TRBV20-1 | TGCAGTGCTAGTAATCGACAGGGCCGCAATGAGCAGTACTTC | CSASNRQGRNEQYF
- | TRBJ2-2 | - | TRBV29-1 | TGCAGCGTCCTAAGATACCCGACCCAGAACACCGGGGAGCTGTTTTTT | CSVLRYPTQNTGELFF
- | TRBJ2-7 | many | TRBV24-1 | TGTGCCACCAGTGATATACACGAGCAGTACTTC | CATSDIHEQYF
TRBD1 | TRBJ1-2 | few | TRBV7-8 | TGTGCCAGCCGGCCCCGTAGGAGGGAGCAGGGGGCGAGGGGGTTGAATGGCTACACCTTC | CASRPRRREQGARGLNGYTF
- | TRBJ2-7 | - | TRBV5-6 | TGTGCCAGCAGCGCCTCCTGGGGGGAGCAGTACTTC | CASSASWGEQYF
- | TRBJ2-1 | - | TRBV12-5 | TGTGCTAGTGGACGTGAGGGCAATGAGCAGTTCTTC | CASGREGNEQFF
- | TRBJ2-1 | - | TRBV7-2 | TGTGCCAGCAGCTTAGCGCATGGACGGGAGCAGTTCTTC | CASSLAHGREQFF
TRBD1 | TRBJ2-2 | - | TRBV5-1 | TGCGCCAGCAGCATCGGACAGGGAAAAACCGGGGAGCTGTTTTTT | CASSIGQGKTGELFF
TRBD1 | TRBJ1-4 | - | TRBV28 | TGTGCCAGCAGTTTTGGTTACTTCGGACAGGGAAATGAAAAACTGTTTTTT | CASSFGYFGQGNEKLFF
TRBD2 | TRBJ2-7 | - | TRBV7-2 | TGTGCCAGCAGGAGAGGACTAGCGGGGGGAGGCGAGCAGTACTTC | CASRRGLAGGGEQYF
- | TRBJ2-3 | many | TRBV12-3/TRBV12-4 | TGTGCCAGCAGTTCTCTGGATACGCAGTATTTT | CASSSLDTQYF
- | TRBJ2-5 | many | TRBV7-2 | TGTGCCAGCACGGGTTACGAGACCCAGTACTTC | CASTGYETQYF
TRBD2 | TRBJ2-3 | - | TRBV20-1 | TGCAGTGCTAGAGTGGCTGGAGCGGGGGGTAGCACAGATGCGCAGTATTTT | CSARVAGAGGSTDAQYF
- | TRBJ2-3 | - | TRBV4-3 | TGCGCCAGCAGCCAAGATAGGTCCTACACAGATACGCAGTATTTT | CASSQDRSYTDTQYF
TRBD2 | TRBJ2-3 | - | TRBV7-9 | TGTGCCAGCAGCCGAGGACTAGCGGGAAATACAGATACGCAGTATTTT | CASSRGLAGNTDTQYF
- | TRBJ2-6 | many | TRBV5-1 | TGCGCCAGCAGTGAGCTGTCTGGGGCCAACGTCCTGACTTTC | CASSELSGANVLTF
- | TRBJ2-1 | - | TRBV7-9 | TGTGCCAGCAGCGCACAGGGTTATGAGCAGTTCTTC | CASSAQGYEQFF
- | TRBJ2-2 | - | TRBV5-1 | TGCGCCAGCAGCTTTGACGGGGGCAACACCGGGGAGCTGTTTTTT | CASSFDGGNTGELFF
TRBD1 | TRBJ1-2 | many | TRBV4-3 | TGCGCCAGCAGCCTTCGGACAGGGGGCGGCGGTGGCTACACCTTC | CASSLRTGGGGGYTF
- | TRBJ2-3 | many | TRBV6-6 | TGTGCCAGCAGCACGGACAGCACAGATACGCAGTATTTT | CASSTDSTDTQYF
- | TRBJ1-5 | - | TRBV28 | TGTGCCAGCAGTTTTTCAGGGTACCAGCCCCAGCATTTT | CASSFSGYQPQHF